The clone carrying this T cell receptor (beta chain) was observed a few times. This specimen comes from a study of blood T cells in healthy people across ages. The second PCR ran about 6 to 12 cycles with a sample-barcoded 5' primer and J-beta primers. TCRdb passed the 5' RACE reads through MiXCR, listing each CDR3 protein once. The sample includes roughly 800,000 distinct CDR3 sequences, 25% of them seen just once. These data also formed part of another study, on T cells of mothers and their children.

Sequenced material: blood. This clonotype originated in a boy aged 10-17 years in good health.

CDR3 protein: CASSQEVDGTGGSYEQYF. Here the CDR3 DNA reads TGCGCCAGCAGCCAAGAAGTTGATGGGACAGGGGGATCCTACGAGCAGTACTTC. V and J are TRBV4-3 and TRBJ2-7; 11 bases map to TRBD1. The CDR3 contains 18 residues. CDR1 LGHNA and CDR2 YSLEER come from the germline V gene. With V trimmed by 0 bases and J by 1 base, 8 bases remained unmatched.